The text below deals with one TCR beta chain. The data belong to a study of blood T cell repertoires in COVID-19. Study in general: Researchers got acute and convalescent COVID-19 samples from the United States, Italy and Spain.

The table came from immunoSEQ multiplex PCR; TCRdb's copy has only in-frame clones and leaves some out. This sample has about 190,000 clones, with approximately 86% found just once. The V gene end was trimmed by 8 bases and the J gene end by 6 bases; junction bases not matched to a gene: 6. CDR3 length: 13 residues. Germline assignment: CDR1 MNHEY and CDR2 SVGAGI. This TCR was recovered from a young man with acute or convalescent COVID-19. This chain uses TRBV6-5 with TRBJ1-1, with 10 bases identical to TRBD1. Sequenced input: peripheral blood. CDR3 coding DNA: TGTGCCAGCGACCGGGACAGGGGTGCTGAAGCTTTCTTT. This encodes CASDRDRGAEAFF.